A selection of T cell receptor beta chains follows, all from one sample in a study of T cell responses to AZD1222 COVID-19 vaccine. Here immunoSEQ multiplex PCR was the method, and the copy in TCRdb shows in-frame clones only, minus some. The sample lists under 200,000 clones; approximately 90% were seen once. This specimen was peripheral blood, taken on day 0 of MenACWY control vaccination. The receptor source for this set is an adult in good health. CDR3s include the opening cysteine and the closing phenylalanine or tryptophan. The order of the fields is CDR3 DNA, CDR3 protein, CDR3 length, clone size, V gene, J gene, D gene. The D gene is left open where the match is weak. Clone sizes are given selectively: once, few, many, or a class where the clone is expanded.

DNA: TGTGCCAGCAGTCAGTTCCCTCCGAGAGGGTCCGGGGCCAACGTCCTGACTTTC
CDR3: CASSQFPPRGSGANVLTF
length: 18
size: .
V: TRBV28
J: TRBJ2-6
D: .

DNA: TGTGCCAGCAGTTCTTTACCCCGAGGGGTTTATAGCAATCAGCCCCAGCATTTT
CDR3: CASSSLPRGVYSNQPQHF
length: 18
size: .
V: TRBV7-8
J: TRBJ1-5
D: .

DNA: TGTGCCAGCAGTTTTACATCCATAGGCGGCTACACCTTC
CDR3: CASSFTSIGGYTF
length: 13
size: .
V: TRBV27
J: TRBJ1-2
D: .

DNA: TGTGCCAGTCAGAGAGGGGGGAATCAGCCCCAGCATTTT
CDR3: CASQRGGNQPQHF
length: 13
size: .
V: TRBV12-3/TRBV12-4
J: TRBJ1-5
D: .

DNA: TGCGCCAGCAGCTCCACCACTGGCTCTGGGGCCAACGTCCTGACTTTC
CDR3: CASSSTTGSGANVLTF
length: 16
size: .
V: TRBV5-1
J: TRBJ2-6
D: .

DNA: TGTGCCAGCAAAACGGGAGTGTCCTACGAGCAGTACTTC
CDR3: CASKTGVSYEQYF
length: 13
size: .
V: TRBV2
J: TRBJ2-7
D: .

DNA: TGCGCCAGCAGTGAGATCGGTAGCGGGAGGTTTAGCGAGCAGTACTTC
CDR3: CASSEIGSGRFSEQYF
length: 16
size: .
V: TRBV10-2
J: TRBJ2-7
D: TRBD2

DNA: TGCGCCAGCAGCCAAGATACAGGGGCTAGAAATCAGCCCCAGCATTTT
CDR3: CASSQDTGARNQPQHF
length: 16
size: once
V: TRBV4-3
J: TRBJ1-5
D: TRBD1

DNA: TGTGCCAGTAGTATAGCCGCCCAGAGCAATCAGCCCCAGCATTTT
CDR3: CASSIAAQSNQPQHF
length: 15
size: .
V: TRBV19
J: TRBJ1-5
D: .

DNA: TGTGCCAGCAGTGAAGGCAGTTCCACAATCGCCCGAGGCTACACCTTC
CDR3: CASSEGSSTIARGYTF
length: 16
size: .
V: TRBV2
J: TRBJ1-2
D: .

DNA: TGTGCCAGCAGCCAAGCAGGGTGGCCCGGAAACACCATATATTTT
CDR3: CASSQAGWPGNTIYF
length: 15
size: .
V: TRBV3-1/TRBV3-2
J: TRBJ1-3
D: .

DNA: TGTGCCATCAGCGGAACCGGGACAGAGGGTGAAAAACTGTTTTTT
CDR3: CAISGTGTEGEKLFF
length: 15
size: .
V: TRBV10-3
J: TRBJ1-4
D: TRBD1

DNA: TGTGCCAGCAGTGAATCTGGGAAATACGAGCAGTACTTC
CDR3: CASSESGKYEQYF
length: 13
size: once
V: TRBV2
J: TRBJ2-7
D: .

DNA: TGTGCCAGCAGTTTACATGGCGGGAGCCCCTACGAGCAGTACTTC
CDR3: CASSLHGGSPYEQYF
length: 15
size: .
V: TRBV27
J: TRBJ2-7
D: TRBD2

DNA: TGTGCCAGCAGCTTACGCGGGGATAGCTACGAGCAGTACTTC
CDR3: CASSLRGDSYEQYF
length: 14
size: once
V: TRBV11-3
J: TRBJ2-7
D: .

DNA: TGTGCCAGCAATCCACACCCCTCTGGAAACACCATATATTTT
CDR3: CASNPHPSGNTIYF
length: 14
size: .
V: TRBV3-1/TRBV3-2
J: TRBJ1-3
D: .

DNA: TGTGCCAGCTCCCAGCAGTCCCTGAACACCGGGGAGCTGTTTTTT
CDR3: CASSQQSLNTGELFF
length: 15
size: .
V: TRBV19
J: TRBJ2-2
D: .

DNA: TGTGCCAGCAGCCCTAGCTTAGGGACCCCAAGCTATGGCTACACCTTC
CDR3: CASSPSLGTPSYGYTF
length: 16
size: .
V: TRBV7-3
J: TRBJ1-2
D: .

DNA: TGTGCCAGCAGTATTACGGGGTTGAACACTGAAGCTTTCTTT
CDR3: CASSITGLNTEAFF
length: 14
size: .
V: TRBV28
J: TRBJ1-1
D: .

DNA: TGCAGTGCCTCAAGGGGGACTGAAGCTTTCTTT
CDR3: CSASRGTEAFF
length: 11
size: once
V: TRBV20-1
J: TRBJ1-1
D: .

DNA: TGTGCCAGCAGCCTTACTAGCGGGAGCGGCAATGAGCAGTTCTTC
CDR3: CASSLTSGSGNEQFF
length: 15
size: .
V: TRBV11-3
J: TRBJ2-1
D: TRBD2

DNA: TGTGCCAGCAGTCAGGGGGGACCCTACGAGCAGTACTTC
CDR3: CASSQGGPYEQYF
length: 13
size: .
V: TRBV12-3/TRBV12-4
J: TRBJ2-7
D: .

DNA: TGTGCCATCAGGGGGACAGGGTCCCGAGCTAACTATGGCTACACCTTC
CDR3: CAIRGTGSRANYGYTF
length: 16
size: .
V: TRBV10-3
J: TRBJ1-2
D: TRBD1

DNA: TGTGCCAGCAGCGTCTCGGGGCGCTCTAGCACAGATACGCAGTATTTT
CDR3: CASSVSGRSSTDTQYF
length: 16
size: .
V: TRBV9
J: TRBJ2-3
D: .

DNA: TGTGCCAGTATCCGTCGTTGGGGGCTCGAAGAAAAACTGTTTTTT
CDR3: CASIRRWGLEEKLFF
length: 15
size: .
V: TRBV19
J: TRBJ1-4
D: .

DNA: TGTGCCAGCAGTGAAGCGGGTTACTATGGCTACACCTTC
CDR3: CASSEAGYYGYTF
length: 13
size: .
V: TRBV6-1
J: TRBJ1-2
D: .

DNA: TGTGCCAGTAGTATTCCGGGCAGGGGGCCAGACAATGAGCAGTTCTTC
CDR3: CASSIPGRGPDNEQFF
length: 16
size: .
V: TRBV19
J: TRBJ2-1
D: TRBD1

DNA: TGTGCCAGCACCCGGACATCCCTGGGGGACTATGGCTACACCTTC
CDR3: CASTRTSLGDYGYTF
length: 15
size: .
V: TRBV27
J: TRBJ1-2
D: .

DNA: TGTGCCAGTAGAAGAGGGAACACTGAAGCTTTCTTT
CDR3: CASRRGNTEAFF
length: 12
size: .
V: TRBV19
J: TRBJ1-1
D: .

DNA: TGTGCCAGCAGCTTAGATGGCATTCAGCCCCAGCATTTT
CDR3: CASSLDGIQPQHF
length: 13
size: few
V: TRBV11-3
J: TRBJ1-5
D: .

DNA: TGTGCCAGCAGCCCAACTAGCGGGAGTGACGGGGAGCTGTTTTTT
CDR3: CASSPTSGSDGELFF
length: 15
size: .
V: TRBV11-3
J: TRBJ2-2
D: TRBD2

DNA: TGTGCCAGCAGCTTAAGGGCTAGCGACTCCTACGAGCAGTACTTC
CDR3: CASSLRASDSYEQYF
length: 15
size: .
V: TRBV11-3
J: TRBJ2-7
D: .

DNA: TGTGCCAGCAGCCGAGGACAGGGGGCTGGCTATGGCTACACCTTC
CDR3: CASSRGQGAGYGYTF
length: 15
size: .
V: TRBV7-3
J: TRBJ1-2
D: TRBD1

DNA: TGTGCCGTCCGGTCTAGCGGAGAAGAGACCCAGTACTTC
CDR3: CAVRSSGEETQYF
length: 13
size: .
V: TRBV6-5
J: TRBJ2-5
D: TRBD2

DNA: TGTGCCACCAGCGAGGGACTAGCGGGATACAATGAGCAGTTCTTC
CDR3: CATSEGLAGYNEQFF
length: 15
size: .
V: TRBV15
J: TRBJ2-1
D: TRBD2

DNA: TGTGCCAGCAGTTTAGGGGGTTGGGAGACCCAGTACTTC
CDR3: CASSLGGWETQYF
length: 13
size: .
V: TRBV27
J: TRBJ2-5
D: .

DNA: TGCAGCGACCGTCACAGGGGTTATGGCTACACCTTC
CDR3: CSDRHRGYGYTF
length: 12
size: .
V: TRBV29-1
J: TRBJ1-2
D: TRBD1

DNA: TGTGCCAGCAGCCAAGTCGGTGCGAACACTGAAGCTTTCTTT
CDR3: CASSQVGANTEAFF
length: 14
size: .
V: TRBV14
J: TRBJ1-1
D: .

DNA: TGTGCCAGCAGTGCTACCCGCGGGACAGGGGTCGGCTACACCTTC
CDR3: CASSATRGTGVGYTF
length: 15
size: once
V: TRBV27
J: TRBJ1-2
D: TRBD1

DNA: TGTGCCAGCAGTCCAGAGGGCTGGGGCTACACCTTC
CDR3: CASSPEGWGYTF
length: 12
size: once
V: TRBV28
J: TRBJ1-2
D: .

DNA: TGCAGCGTTGATGTAGCGAGATCGACTAGCGGGGTCAACACCGGGGAGCTGTTTTTT
CDR3: CSVDVARSTSGVNTGELFF
length: 19
size: .
V: TRBV29-1
J: TRBJ2-2
D: TRBD2

DNA: TGTGCCAGCAGTTACCTGCGCAGGGCTGAAGCTTTCTTT
CDR3: CASSYLRRAEAFF
length: 13
size: .
V: TRBV6-2/TRBV6-3
J: TRBJ1-1
D: .

DNA: TGCGCCAGCAGCCAAGAATGGGCCAGTAGGAGCTATGGCTACACCTTC
CDR3: CASSQEWASRSYGYTF
length: 16
size: .
V: TRBV4-1
J: TRBJ1-2
D: .

DNA: TGTGCCAGCAGCAAGGCCGGGACTGGCTTATACAATGAGCAGTTCTTC
CDR3: CASSKAGTGLYNEQFF
length: 16
size: .
V: TRBV7-8
J: TRBJ2-1
D: .

DNA: TGTGCCAGCAGCCGATGGGTTGGCGCCTCCCCTTACAATGAGCAGTTCTTC
CDR3: CASSRWVGASPYNEQFF
length: 17
size: .
V: TRBV6-2/TRBV6-3
J: TRBJ2-1
D: .